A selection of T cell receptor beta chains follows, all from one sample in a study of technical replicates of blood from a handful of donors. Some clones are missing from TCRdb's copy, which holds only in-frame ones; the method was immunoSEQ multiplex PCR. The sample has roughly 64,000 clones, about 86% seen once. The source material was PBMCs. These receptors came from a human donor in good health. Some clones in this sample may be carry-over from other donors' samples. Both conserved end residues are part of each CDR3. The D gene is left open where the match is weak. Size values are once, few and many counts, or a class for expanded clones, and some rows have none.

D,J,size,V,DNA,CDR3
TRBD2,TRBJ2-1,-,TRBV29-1,TGCAGCGTTGACCAGCGGGAGTACAATGAGCAGTTCTTC,CSVDQREYNEQFF
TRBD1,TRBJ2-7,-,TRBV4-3,TGCGCCAGCAGCCAAGATCGGGCAGGGGGACACGAGCAGTACTTC,CASSQDRAGGHEQYF
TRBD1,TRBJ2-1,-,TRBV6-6,TGTGCCAGCAGGGGGTCTCGGACAGGCAATGAGCAGTTCTTC,CASRGSRTGNEQFF
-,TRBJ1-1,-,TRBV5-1,TGCGCCAGCAGCTTGACGGGCCAGGGCTATACTGAAGCTTTCTTT,CASSLTGQGYTEAFF
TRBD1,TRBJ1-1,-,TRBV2,TGTGCCAGCAGAGGGACAGCCGCAGGGAACACTGAAGCTTTCTTT,CASRGTAAGNTEAFF
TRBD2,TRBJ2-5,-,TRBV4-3,TGCGCCAGCAGCCAAGATTGGGGGGGGGAGACCCAGTACTTC,CASSQDWGGETQYF
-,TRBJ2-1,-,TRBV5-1,TGCGCCAGCAGCTTGGCCCGCGGCGTCGTCTCCTACAATGAGCAGTTCTTC,CASSLARGVVSYNEQFF
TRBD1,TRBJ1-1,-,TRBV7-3,TGTGCCAGCAGCTTTGGACAGGGCACTGAAGCTTTCTTT,CASSFGQGTEAFF
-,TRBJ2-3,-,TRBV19,TGTGCCAGTAGTATCAATTACGGAGATACGCAGTATTTT,CASSINYGDTQYF
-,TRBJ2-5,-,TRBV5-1,TGCGCCAGCAGCTTGAGCCAACAAGAGACCCAGTACTTC,CASSLSQQETQYF
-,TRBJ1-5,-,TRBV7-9,TGTGCCAGCAGCCCCGGGGGGGGCGGTCAGCCCCAGCATTTT,CASSPGGGGQPQHF
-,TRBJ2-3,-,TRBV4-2,TGTGCCAGCAGCCAAGATCCTAGTTTGAGCACAGATACGCAGTATTTT,CASSQDPSLSTDTQYF
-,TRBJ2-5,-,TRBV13,TGTGCCAGCAGCTTAGGCCAAGGGGTGCAAGAGACCCAGTACTTC,CASSLGQGVQETQYF
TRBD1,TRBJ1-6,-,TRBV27,TGTGCCAGCAGACCAGCGACAGGGGATTCCTATAATTCACCCCTCCACTTT,CASRPATGDSYNSPLHF
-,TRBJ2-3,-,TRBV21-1,TGTGCCAGCAGCACCCGGGTCGGGGGGCAGAGTGGGGCGGGAGAGTTCGATACGCAGTATTTT,CASSTRVGGQSGAGEFDTQYF
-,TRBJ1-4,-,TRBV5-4,TGTGCCAGCAGCAAGGGGCCCGCAGTAGAAAAACTGTTTTTT,CASSKGPAVEKLFF
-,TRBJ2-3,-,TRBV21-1,TGTGCCAGCAGCAAATATCTAGCGGGAGGGCCGAAGTATTTT,CASSKYLAGGPKYF
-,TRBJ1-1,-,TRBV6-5,TGTGCCAGCCGCCGGGGGACTGAAGCTTTCTTT,CASRRGTEAFF
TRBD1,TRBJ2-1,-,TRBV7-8,TGTGCCAGCAGCGAGGACAGGGCCACGCTCGGGTACAATGAGCAGTTCTTC,CASSEDRATLGYNEQFF
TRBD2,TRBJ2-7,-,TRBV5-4,TGTGCCAGCAGCTCCTTAGCGGGAGGGCCTCGCGAGCAGTACTTC,CASSSLAGGPREQYF
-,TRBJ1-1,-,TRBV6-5,TGTGCCAGCAGTTACTCGAAGCGGGGTGAAGCTTTCTTT,CASSYSKRGEAFF
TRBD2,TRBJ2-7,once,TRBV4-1,TGCGCCAGCAGCCAAGTCTTGACTAGCGGGCGCTCCTACGAGCAGTACTTC,CASSQVLTSGRSYEQYF
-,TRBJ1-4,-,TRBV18,TGTGCCAGCTCACCTGGTCCGAGTAGTGAAAAACTGTTTTTT,CASSPGPSSEKLFF
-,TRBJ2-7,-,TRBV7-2,TGTGCCAGCAGGTTATCTGGGGGCCTGGGGGACGAGCAGTACTTC,CASRLSGGLGDEQYF
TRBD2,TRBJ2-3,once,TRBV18,TGTGCCAGCCGCTCTAGCGGGGGAACCACAGATACGCAGTATTTT,CASRSSGGTTDTQYF
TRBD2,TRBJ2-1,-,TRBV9,TGTGCCAGCAGCGTCGGGGGGAAAGGGAGTAATGAGCAGTTCTTC,CASSVGGKGSNEQFF
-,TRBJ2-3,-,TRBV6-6,TGTGCCAGCAGTTACCCGTCCGGTTTAACAGATACGCAGTATTTT,CASSYPSGLTDTQYF
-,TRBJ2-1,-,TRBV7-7,TGTGCCAGCAGCTTATTGGGGAGCTCCTACAATGAGCAGTTCTTC,CASSLLGSSYNEQFF
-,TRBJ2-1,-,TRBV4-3,TGCGCCAGCAGCCAAGATTCGGTGGTTGAGCAGTTCTTC,CASSQDSVVEQFF
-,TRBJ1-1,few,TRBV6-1,TGTGCCAGCAAAAAAGAGGCTTTGAACACTGAAGCTTTCTTT,CASKKEALNTEAFF
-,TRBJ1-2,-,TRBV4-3,TGCGCCAGCAGCCAAGACACAGGGAGTCGCTATGGCTACACCTTC,CASSQDTGSRYGYTF
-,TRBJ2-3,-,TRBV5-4,TGTGCCAGCAGCTTGTCTGGCTACTACGGTACGCAGTATTTT,CASSLSGYYGTQYF
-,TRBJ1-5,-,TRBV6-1,TGTGCCAGCAGTGTGTATAGCAATCAGCCCCAGCATTTT,CASSVYSNQPQHF
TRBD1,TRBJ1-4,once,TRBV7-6,TGTGCCAGCAGCCCCGGGACAGGGATGTTTGGAAAACTGTTTTTT,CASSPGTGMFGKLFF
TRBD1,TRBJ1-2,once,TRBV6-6,TGTGCCAGCAGTTACGGGACAGGGTTAAACTATGGCTACACCTTC,CASSYGTGLNYGYTF
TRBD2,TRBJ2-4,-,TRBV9,TGTGCCAGCAGCGCCAGCGGCACTAGCGGAAACATTCAGTACTTC,CASSASGTSGNIQYF
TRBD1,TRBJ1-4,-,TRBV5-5,TGTGCCAGCAGCTTTGGGGACAGGGAAAGTGAAAAACTGTTTTTT,CASSFGDRESEKLFF
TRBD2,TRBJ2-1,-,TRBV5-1,TGCGCCAGCTCCAGTTCCGGGGGGTACAATGAGCAGTTCTTC,CASSSSGGYNEQFF
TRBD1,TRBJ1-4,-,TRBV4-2,TGTGCCAGCAGCCCATACCTGGGACAGGGGAATGAAAAACTGTTTTTT,CASSPYLGQGNEKLFF
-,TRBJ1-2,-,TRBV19,TGTGCCAGTAGTAGATACAGAGAAGCTAACTATGGCTACACCTTC,CASSRYREANYGYTF
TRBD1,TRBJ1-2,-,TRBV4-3,TGCGCCAGCAGCCCGCGGACAGGGGGCTGGGGCTACACCTTC,CASSPRTGGWGYTF
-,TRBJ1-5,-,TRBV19,TGTGCCAGTAACAGGGCTTACAATCAGCCCCAGCATTTT,CASNRAYNQPQHF
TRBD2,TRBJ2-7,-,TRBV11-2,TGTGCCAGCAGCTTAGGTCCTAGCGGGGTCTACGAGCAGTACTTC,CASSLGPSGVYEQYF
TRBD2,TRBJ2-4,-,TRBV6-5,TGTGCCAGCAGTTACGGAAGCGGGACAGCCAAAAACATTCAGTACTTC,CASSYGSGTAKNIQYF
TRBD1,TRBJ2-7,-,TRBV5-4,TGTGCCAGCAGCTACGGACAGGGGCGATACGAGCAGTACTTC,CASSYGQGRYEQYF
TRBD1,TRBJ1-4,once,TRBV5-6,TGTGCCAGCAAACACGGGGACAGGAATAATGAAAAACTGTTTTTT,CASKHGDRNNEKLFF
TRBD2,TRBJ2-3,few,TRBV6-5,TGTGCCAGCAGGACCGGGAGGTCAGATACGCAGTATTTT,CASRTGRSDTQYF
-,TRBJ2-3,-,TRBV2,TGTGCCAGCAGTGTCGACAGAAACACAGATACGCAGTATTTT,CASSVDRNTDTQYF
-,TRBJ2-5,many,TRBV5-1,TGCGCCAGCAGCTTGGGGCAGGGTAACCAAGAGACCCAGTACTTC,CASSLGQGNQETQYF
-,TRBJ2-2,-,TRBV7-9,TGTGCCAGCAGCTTAGAGCCCATGGAGGTCGGGGAGCTGTTTTTT,CASSLEPMEVGELFF
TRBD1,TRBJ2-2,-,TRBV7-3,TGTGCCAGCAGTCCACAGGGGGCCGCCGGGGAGCTGTTTTTT,CASSPQGAAGELFF
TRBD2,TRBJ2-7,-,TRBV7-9,TGTGCCAGCAGCGCTTGGACTAGCGTTTTCTACGAGCAGTACTTC,CASSAWTSVFYEQYF
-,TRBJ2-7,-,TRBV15,TGTGCCACCAGCAGAGGAGCGAGGTCAACCTACGAGCAGTACTTC,CATSRGARSTYEQYF
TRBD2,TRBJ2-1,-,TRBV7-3,TGTGCCAGCAGCTTTATGAGCGGGGGGGCCAATGAGCAGTTCTTC,CASSFMSGGANEQFF
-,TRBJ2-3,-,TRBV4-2,TGTGCCAGCAGCCAAGCGGCCGAGGGAGTCGGTAGACGTGGCGCAGATACGCAGTATTTT,CASSQAAEGVGRRGADTQYF